This entry lists 2 T cell receptor beta chains sequenced from one sample in a study of cytomegalovirus exposure and HLA in healthy donors (dated by TCRdb to 2016 to 2017). Libraries came from the immunoSEQ multiplex PCR assay. A mixture of 60 forward primers for TCR Vbeta segments and 13 reverse primers for TCR Jbeta segments was used in the multiplex PCR. Not all clones reach the TCRdb copy of this immuneACCESS table, which keeps in-frame sequences only. Checked studies attribute under half of the gap to unresolved V genes and leave the rest unexplained. This sample comprises about 170,000 clones, 73% of them detected only once. Together, the top ten hold around 5% of the sample. The sequenced sample was PBMCs. The source is a woman aged 18-29 years in good health and CMV-seropositive.

The CDR3 region is CAQFSRGERNEQFF. The CDR3 nucleotides read TGTGCCCAGTTTTCGCGGGGCGAAAGGAATGAGCAGTTCTTC. The J gene is TRBJ2-1, the V gene TRBV2; D is perhaps TRBD2 (6 bases). Germline lookup yields CDR1 SNHLY and CDR2 FYNNEI. This CDR3 has 14 amino acids. Trimming shortened V by 11 bases and J by 7 bases, and 21 bases separated the two germline ends.

This chain connects TRBV11-2 to TRBJ1-1; D gene uncertain. The germline CDR1 and CDR2 sequences are SGHAT and FQNNGV. CDR3 length: 14 residues. The ends were cut back, 2 bases at V and 1 base at J, with 8 bases in the middle. The CDR3, as DNA: TGTGCCAGCAGCTTACCGGGAGGGAACACTGAAGCTTTCTTT. It is translated as CASSLPGGNTEAFF.